The rows below give T cell receptor beta chains drawn from one sample of a study of blood T cell repertoires in COVID-19. Repertoires were generated with immunoSEQ multiplex PCR, while TCRdb's copy carries only in-frame clones and drops some. The sample comprises 70,000 to 90,000 clones, 85% of which are singletons, and around 4.1% rests with the top ten. Sequenced: peripheral blood. Every receptor here comes from a man aged 55 to 69 with acute or convalescent COVID-19. CDR3s include the opening cysteine and the closing phenylalanine or tryptophan. The D gene is left open where the match is weak. Where a row states a size, it is once, few, many or the class of an expanded clone; other rows omit it.

v_call	clone_size	d_call	j_call	cdr3_nt	cdr3_aa
TRBV27	-	TRBD1	TRBJ1-5	TGTGCCAGCAGACCGACAGGGGGGTATCAGCCCCAGCATTTT	CASRPTGGYQPQHF
TRBV5-1	-	-	TRBJ2-3	TGCGCCAGCAGCTTGAAGAACGGGGGTAGCACAGATACGCAGTATTTT	CASSLKNGGSTDTQYF
TRBV3-1/TRBV3-2	-	-	TRBJ2-1	TGTGCCAGCAGCGTTCCTAGTCCCTTCCATTCCAACAATGAGCAGTTCTTC	CASSVPSPFHSNNEQFF
TRBV19	-	TRBD1	TRBJ1-5	TGTGCCAGTAGTATCATTGGACAGGGGGCGCATCAGCCCCAGCATTTT	CASSIIGQGAHQPQHF
TRBV3-1/TRBV3-2	-	TRBD2	TRBJ2-3	TGTGCCAGCAGCCAAGATCTGAGCGGGGGCACAGATACGCAGTATTTT	CASSQDLSGGTDTQYF
TRBV5-1	-	TRBD1	TRBJ1-1	TGCGCCAGCAGCTCGATACAGGGGCGGTACACTGAAGCTTTCTTT	CASSSIQGRYTEAFF
TRBV18	-	-	TRBJ1-2	TGTGCCAGCACTACCCCGGCAGAGCGCTATGGCTACACCTTC	CASTTPAERYGYTF
TRBV7-2	-	-	TRBJ2-2	TGTGCCAGCAGCTTAGAAACAGGGTTTGGGGTTGGACCGTTTTTT	CASSLETGFGVGPFF
TRBV7-9	-	TRBD1	TRBJ2-3	TGTGCCAGCAGCCCAGACAGGGGGTGGGCAGATACGCAGTATTTT	CASSPDRGWADTQYF
TRBV7-9	-	-	TRBJ2-3	TGTGCCAGCAGACTAGGACGGGGAGGAGATACGCAGTATTTT	CASRLGRGGDTQYF
TRBV9	-	-	TRBJ2-1	TGTGCCAGCAGCGTAGTGGACGGCGGGGCGTACAATGAGCAGTTCTTC	CASSVVDGGAYNEQFF
TRBV9	-	-	TRBJ2-2	TGTGCCAGCAGCGTAGAAGGGACTTCCGGGGAGCTGTTTTTT	CASSVEGTSGELFF
TRBV7-2	few	TRBD1	TRBJ2-2	TGTGCCAGCAGCCGGGGACAGGGGGGACCCGGGGAGCTGTTTTTT	CASSRGQGGPGELFF
TRBV18	-	TRBD1	TRBJ1-1	TGTGCCAGCTCACCTACAAGGGACAGCCGGACTGAAGCTTTCTTT	CASSPTRDSRTEAFF
TRBV19	few	-	TRBJ2-3	TGTGCCAGTAGTCCACAGGGCCGCACAGATACGCAGTATTTT	CASSPQGRTDTQYF
TRBV11-2	-	-	TRBJ2-5	TGTGCCAGCAGCTTAGTGGGGCAGACACAAGAGACCCAGTACTTC	CASSLVGQTQETQYF
TRBV19	-	TRBD1	TRBJ1-5	TGTGCCAGTAGTACCCGGGGACAGGGCGGTCAGCCCCAGCATTTT	CASSTRGQGGQPQHF
TRBV11-2	-	-	TRBJ2-3	TGTGCCAGCAGCTTAATGGCGGGCACAGATACGCAGTATTTT	CASSLMAGTDTQYF
TRBV11-2	-	-	TRBJ1-6	TGTGCCAGCAGCACGAGGGGGAACGGCAATTCACCCCTCCACTTT	CASSTRGNGNSPLHF
TRBV30	-	TRBD1	TRBJ1-4	TGTGCCTGGAGTGGTGGACAGGGTAATGAAAAACTGTTTTTT	CAWSGGQGNEKLFF
TRBV5-1	-	TRBD2	TRBJ2-3	TGCGCCAGCAGCTTGGAGGTAGCGGGAGTAACAGATACGCAGTATTTT	CASSLEVAGVTDTQYF
TRBV14	-	-	TRBJ2-7	TGTGCCAGCAGCCAAGCACAGGGACCCTACGAGCAGTACTTC	CASSQAQGPYEQYF
TRBV30	-	-	TRBJ2-4	TGTGCCTGGGGCCCTGGCGGGAACATCATTCAGTACTTC	CAWGPGGNIIQYF
TRBV7-2	-	-	TRBJ1-2	TGTGCCAGCAGCTGGGCGGCGGGCACTAGTCATGGCTACACCTTC	CASSWAAGTSHGYTF
TRBV10-3	-	TRBD2	TRBJ2-1	TGTGCCATCAGTGAGCGGGAGGGCTACAATGAGCAGTTCTTC	CAISEREGYNEQFF
TRBV7-2	-	-	TRBJ2-2	TGTGCCAGCAGCTTAGAGGCAGGAGGCACCGGGGAGCTGTTTTTT	CASSLEAGGTGELFF
TRBV12-5	-	-	TRBJ2-7	TGTGCTAGTGGTTTGGTAAGCGCAGGGGCCAGCGAGCAGTACTTC	CASGLVSAGASEQYF
TRBV10-3	many	TRBD2	TRBJ2-3	TGTGCCATCAGTGAGTCGAAAGGACTAGCAATCACAGATACGCAGTATTTT	CAISESKGLAITDTQYF
TRBV11-2	-	TRBD2	TRBJ2-7	TGTGCCAGCAGCTCGCCGACCAGCGGGAGGGCCTACGAGCAGTACTTC	CASSSPTSGRAYEQYF
TRBV3-1/TRBV3-2	-	-	TRBJ1-4	TGTGCCAGCAGCCAAGAGAGTAACAGGGTCGGAGAAAAACTGTTTTTT	CASSQESNRVGEKLFF
TRBV10-3	-	-	TRBJ1-4	TGTGCCACTTGTCGGGGGGTAGGCGAAAAACTGTTTTTT	CATCRGVGEKLFF
TRBV29-1	-	TRBD1	TRBJ2-7	TGCAGCGTCGCACCGGGACAGGGGGCTGGGGAGCAGTACTTC	CSVAPGQGAGEQYF
TRBV5-6	-	TRBD1	TRBJ2-1	TGTGCCAGCAGCCCGGACAGGGAGAGGAATGAGCAGTTCTTC	CASSPDRERNEQFF
TRBV19	-	-	TRBJ2-2	TGTGCCAGTAGTATAGTCAGAATGAACACCGGGGAGCTGTTTTTT	CASSIVRMNTGELFF
TRBV6-2/TRBV6-3	once	-	TRBJ2-6	TGTGCCAGCAGTAACGGAGCCGGGAACTCTGGGGCCAACGTCCTGACTTTC	CASSNGAGNSGANVLTF
TRBV4-2	-	-	TRBJ2-7	TGTGCCAGCAGCCAAGATCTGGCCGGAACTAGGTACTTC	CASSQDLAGTRYF
TRBV27	-	-	TRBJ1-1	TGTGCCAGCCGACAAAGGGGGACTGAAGCTTTCTTT	CASRQRGTEAFF
TRBV5-1	-	TRBD1	TRBJ1-2	TGCGCCAGCAGGGGGACAGGCCCGCACGATGGCTACACCTTC	CASRGTGPHDGYTF
TRBV2	-	-	TRBJ1-5	TGTGCCAGCAGGGGCGGACTCACAGATCAGCCCCAGCATTTT	CASRGGLTDQPQHF
TRBV19	-	-	TRBJ2-5	TGTGCCAGTACCCGAACAGCGGACCAAGAGACCCAGTACTTC	CASTRTADQETQYF